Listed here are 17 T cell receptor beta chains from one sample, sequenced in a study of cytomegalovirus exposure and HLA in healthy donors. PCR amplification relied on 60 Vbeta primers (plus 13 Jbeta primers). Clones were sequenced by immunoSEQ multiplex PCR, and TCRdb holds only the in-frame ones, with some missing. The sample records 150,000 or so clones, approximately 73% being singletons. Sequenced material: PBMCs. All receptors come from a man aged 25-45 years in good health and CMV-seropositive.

DNA of the CDR3: TGTGCCAGCAGTTTCAGGGTATCCTACGAGCAGTACTTC. Amino acids: CASSFRVSYEQYF. The chain has TRBV6-5 and TRBJ2-7; possible D gene TRBD1, 5 bases. Per the germline V gene, CDR1 is MNHEY and CDR2 is SVGAGI. V was cut by 4 bases and J by 1 base, with 8 bases left in between. The CDR3 consists of 13 residues.

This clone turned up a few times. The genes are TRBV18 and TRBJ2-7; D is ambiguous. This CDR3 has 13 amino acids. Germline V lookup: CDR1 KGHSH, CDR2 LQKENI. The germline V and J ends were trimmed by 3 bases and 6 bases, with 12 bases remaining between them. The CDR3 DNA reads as TGTGCCAGCTCACCGATTAGGTCAGGCGAGCAGTACTTC. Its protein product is CASSPIRSGEQYF.

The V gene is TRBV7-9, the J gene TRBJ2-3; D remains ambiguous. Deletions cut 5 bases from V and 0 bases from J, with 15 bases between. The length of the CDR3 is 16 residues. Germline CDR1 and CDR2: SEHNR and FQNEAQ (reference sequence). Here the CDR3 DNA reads TGTGCCAGCAGCCCCGTATTAGGCGGCAGCACAGATACGCAGTATTTT. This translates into CASSPVLGGSTDTQYF. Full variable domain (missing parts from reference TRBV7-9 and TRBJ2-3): DTGVSQNPRHKITKRGQNVTFRCDPISEHNRLYWYRQTLGQGPEFLTYFQNEAQLEKSRLLSDRFSAERPKGSFSTLEIQRTEQGDSAMYLCASSPVLGGSTDTQYFGPGTRLTVL.

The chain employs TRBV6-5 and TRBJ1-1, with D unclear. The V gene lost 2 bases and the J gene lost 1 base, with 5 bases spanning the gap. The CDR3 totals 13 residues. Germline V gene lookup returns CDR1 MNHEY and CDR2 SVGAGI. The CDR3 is CASSYGENTEAFF. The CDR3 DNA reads TGTGCCAGCAGTTACGGAGAGAACACTGAAGCTTTCTTT.

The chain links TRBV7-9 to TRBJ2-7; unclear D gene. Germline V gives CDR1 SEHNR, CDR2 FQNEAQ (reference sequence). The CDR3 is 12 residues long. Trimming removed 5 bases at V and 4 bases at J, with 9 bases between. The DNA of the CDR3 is TGTGCCAGCAGCCAACAACGATACGAGCAGTACTTC. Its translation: CASSQQRYEQYF.

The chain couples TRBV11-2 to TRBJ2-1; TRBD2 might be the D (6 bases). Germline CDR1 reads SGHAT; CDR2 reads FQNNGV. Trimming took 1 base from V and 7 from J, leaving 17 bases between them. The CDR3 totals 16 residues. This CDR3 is CASSLAIGSGGNEQFF. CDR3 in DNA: TGTGCCAGCAGCTTAGCAATAGGGAGTGGGGGGAATGAGCAGTTCTTC.

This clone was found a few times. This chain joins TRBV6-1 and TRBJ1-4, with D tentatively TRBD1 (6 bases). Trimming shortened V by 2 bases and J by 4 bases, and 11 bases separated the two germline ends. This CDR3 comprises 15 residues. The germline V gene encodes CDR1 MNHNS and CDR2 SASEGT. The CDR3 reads CASSEWNRDNEKLFF. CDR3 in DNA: TGTGCCAGCAGTGAATGGAACAGGGATAATGAAAAACTGTTTTTT.

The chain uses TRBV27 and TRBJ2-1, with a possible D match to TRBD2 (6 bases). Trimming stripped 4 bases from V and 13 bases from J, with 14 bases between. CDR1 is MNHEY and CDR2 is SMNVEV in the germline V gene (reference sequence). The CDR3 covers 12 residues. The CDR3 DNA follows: TGTGCCAGCAGTTGGGGCCCGGGACTCCAGTTCTTC. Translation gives CASSWGPGLQFF.

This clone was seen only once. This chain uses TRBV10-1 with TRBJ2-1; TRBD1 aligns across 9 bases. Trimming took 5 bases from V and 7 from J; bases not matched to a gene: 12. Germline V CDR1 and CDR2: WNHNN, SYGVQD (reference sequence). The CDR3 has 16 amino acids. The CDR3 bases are TGCGCCAGCAGTCCTCGAGGACAGGGGTTCGTGAATGAGCAGTTCTTC. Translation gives CASSPRGQGFVNEQFF.

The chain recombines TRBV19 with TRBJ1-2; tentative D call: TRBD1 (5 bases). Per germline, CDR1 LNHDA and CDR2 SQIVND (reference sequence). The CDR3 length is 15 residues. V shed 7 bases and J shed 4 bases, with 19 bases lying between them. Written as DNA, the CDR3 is TGTGCCAGTACCCAAGGAACTATAGGGGTCTATGGCTACACCTTC. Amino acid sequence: CASTQGTIGVYGYTF.

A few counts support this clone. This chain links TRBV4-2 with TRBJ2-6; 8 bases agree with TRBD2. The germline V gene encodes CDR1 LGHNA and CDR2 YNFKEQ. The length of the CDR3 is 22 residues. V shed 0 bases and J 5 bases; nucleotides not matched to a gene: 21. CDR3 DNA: TGTGCCAGCAGCCAAGATGTGACGGGGCTGGGACTAGTGAGGGCCTGGGCCAACGTCCTGACTTTC. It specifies CASSQDVTGLGLVRAWANVLTF.

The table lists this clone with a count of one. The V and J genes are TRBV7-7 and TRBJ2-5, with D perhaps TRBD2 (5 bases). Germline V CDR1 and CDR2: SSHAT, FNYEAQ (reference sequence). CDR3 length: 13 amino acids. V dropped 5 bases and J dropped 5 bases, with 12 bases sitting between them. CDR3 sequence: CASSPGGGETQYF. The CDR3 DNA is TGTGCCAGCAGCCCCGGAGGTGGGGAGACCCAGTACTTC. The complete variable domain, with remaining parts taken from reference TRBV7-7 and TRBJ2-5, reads GAGVSQSPRYKVTKRGQDVTLRCDPISSHATLYWYQQALGQGPEFLTYFNYEAQPDKSGLPSDRFSAERPEGSISTLTIQRTEQRDSAMYRCASSPGGGETQYFGPGTRLLVL.

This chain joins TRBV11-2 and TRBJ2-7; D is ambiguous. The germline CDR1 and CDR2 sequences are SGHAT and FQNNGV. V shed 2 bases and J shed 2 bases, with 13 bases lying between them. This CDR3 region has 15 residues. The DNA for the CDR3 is TGTGCCAGCAGCTTAAGTCCAGCGAAAACCTACGAGCAGTACTTC. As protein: CASSLSPAKTYEQYF. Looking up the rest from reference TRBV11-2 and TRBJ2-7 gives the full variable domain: EAGVAQSPRYKIIEKRQSVAFWCNPISGHATLYWYQQILGQGPKLLIQFQNNGVVDDSQLPKDRFSAERLKGVDSTLKIQPAKLEDSAVYLCASSLSPAKTYEQYFGPGTRLTVT.

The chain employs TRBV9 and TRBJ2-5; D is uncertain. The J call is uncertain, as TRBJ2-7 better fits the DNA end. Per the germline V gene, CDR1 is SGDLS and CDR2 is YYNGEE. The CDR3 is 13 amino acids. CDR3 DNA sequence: TGTGCCAGCAGCTTGCCACCCGCCTACGAGCAGTACTTC. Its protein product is CASSLPPAYEQYF.

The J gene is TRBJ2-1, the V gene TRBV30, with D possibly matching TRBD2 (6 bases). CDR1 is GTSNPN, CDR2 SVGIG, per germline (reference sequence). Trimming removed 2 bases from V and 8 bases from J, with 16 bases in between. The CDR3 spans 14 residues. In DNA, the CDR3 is TGTGCCTGGAGTCACGGCGGGATAGGGGATGAGCAGTTCTTC. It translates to CAWSHGGIGDEQFF. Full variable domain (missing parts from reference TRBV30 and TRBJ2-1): SQTIHQWPATLVQPVGSPLSLECTVEGTSNPNLYWYRQAAGRGLQLLFYSVGIGQISSEVPQNLSASRPQDRQFILSSKKLLLSDSGFYLCAWSHGGIGDEQFFGPGTRLTVL.

CDR3 sequence reads: CAVCGHPNTEAFF. The CDR3 DNA reads TGTGCTGTCTGCGGACACCCGAACACTGAAGCTTTCTTT. The rearrangement links TRBV10-3 to TRBJ1-1; possibly TRBD1 for D (5 bases). The CDR3 is 13 amino acids. Germline-derived CDR1 and CDR2 are ENHRY and SYGVKD.

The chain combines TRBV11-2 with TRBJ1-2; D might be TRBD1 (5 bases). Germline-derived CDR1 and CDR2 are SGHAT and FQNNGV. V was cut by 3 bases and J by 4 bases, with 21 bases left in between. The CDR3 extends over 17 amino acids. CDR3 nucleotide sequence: TGTGCCAGCAGCTTTGGCCCCGTTACTGCGGGGGGCTATGGCTACACCTTC. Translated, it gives CASSFGPVTAGGYGYTF.